Included here is one T cell receptor (beta chain) sequence, with context. This sample stems from a study of control samples from healthy donors and cancer patients. Only in-frame clones appear in the TCRdb table, and some are missing; sequencing was by immunoSEQ multiplex PCR. This sample carries about 92,000 clones, approximately 78% of them seen once, and the ten largest clones take around 9.1%. The trim removed 3 bases at V and 6 bases at J, leaving 9 bases unmatched. Germline V lookup: CDR1 MDHEN, CDR2 SYDVKM. The CDR3 contains 16 residues. Input material: blood. The chain joins TRBV28 to TRBJ2-1; TRBD2 matches at 9 bases. The source is a woman aged 55-75 years in good health. As DNA, the CDR3 is TGTGCCAGCAGTTTTCAAAGCCTAGCGGGACGCAATGAGCAGTTCTTC. Translated: CASSFQSLAGRNEQFF. Variable domain in full (rest from reference TRBV28 and TRBJ2-1): DVKVTQSSRYLVKRTGEKVFLECVQDMDHENMFWYRQDPGLGLRLIYFSYDVKMKEKGDIPEGYSVSREKKERFSLILESASTNQTSMYLCASSFQSLAGRNEQFFGPGTRLTVL.